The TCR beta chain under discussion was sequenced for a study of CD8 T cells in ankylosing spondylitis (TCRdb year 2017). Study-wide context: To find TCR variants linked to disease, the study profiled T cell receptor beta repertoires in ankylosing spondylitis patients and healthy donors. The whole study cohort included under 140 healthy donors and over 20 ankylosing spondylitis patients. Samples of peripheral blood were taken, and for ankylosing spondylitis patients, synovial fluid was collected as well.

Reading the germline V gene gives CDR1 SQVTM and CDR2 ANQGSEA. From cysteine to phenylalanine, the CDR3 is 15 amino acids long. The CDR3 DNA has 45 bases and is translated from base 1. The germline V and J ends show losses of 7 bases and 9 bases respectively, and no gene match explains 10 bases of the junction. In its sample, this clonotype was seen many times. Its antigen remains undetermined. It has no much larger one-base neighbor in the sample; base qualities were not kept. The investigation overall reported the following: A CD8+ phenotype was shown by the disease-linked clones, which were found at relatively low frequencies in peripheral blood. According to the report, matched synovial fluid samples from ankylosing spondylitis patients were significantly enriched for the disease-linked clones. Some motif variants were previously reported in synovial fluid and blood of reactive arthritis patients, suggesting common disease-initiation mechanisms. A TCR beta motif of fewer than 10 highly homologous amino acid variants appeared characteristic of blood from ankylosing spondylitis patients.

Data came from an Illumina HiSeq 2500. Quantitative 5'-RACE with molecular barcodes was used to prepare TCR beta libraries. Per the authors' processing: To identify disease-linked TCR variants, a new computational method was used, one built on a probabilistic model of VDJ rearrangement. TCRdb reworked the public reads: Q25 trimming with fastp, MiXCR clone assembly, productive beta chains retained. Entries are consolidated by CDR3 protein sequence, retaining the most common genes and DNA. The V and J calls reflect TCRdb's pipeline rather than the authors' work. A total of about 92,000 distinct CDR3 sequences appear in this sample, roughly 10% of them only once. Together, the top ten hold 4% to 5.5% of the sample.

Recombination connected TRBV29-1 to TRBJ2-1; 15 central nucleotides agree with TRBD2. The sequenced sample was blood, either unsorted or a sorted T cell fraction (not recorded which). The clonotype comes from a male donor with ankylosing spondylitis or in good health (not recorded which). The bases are TGCAGCGCAGCTTCCGGGACTAGCGGGGGGACTGAGCAGTTCTTC. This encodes CSAASGTSGGTEQFF.